The source of this T cell receptor beta chain is a study of shared clonotypes between healthy human individuals. Study in general: Per-donor plates numbered three CD4 naive, three CD4 memory, two CD8 naive and one CD8 memory.

The assay was immunoSEQ multiplex PCR, and TCRdb's table has in-frame clones only and misses some. The table lists some 1 million clones, 65% to 75% of them singletons. Germline CDR1 SGHNT, CDR2 YYREEE (reference sequence). The CDR3 runs to 16 residues. The junction had 7 bases not matched to a gene; V was cut back by 5 bases and J by 0 bases. The sequenced sample consisted of memory CD4+ T cells sorted from blood. As for subset: CD45RA-negative fraction. This TCR was recovered from a man aged 18-30 years in good health. V and J are TRBV5-4 and TRBJ1-1, with 10 positions matching TRBD1. In DNA form, the CDR3 reads TGTGCCAGCAGGGTCGGGACAGGGGAAATGAACACTGAAGCTTTCTTT. Protein: CASRVGTGEMNTEAFF.